These 4 T cell receptor beta chains share one sample of origin, sequenced in a study of blood T cell repertoires in COVID-19. This table comes from immunoSEQ multiplex PCR, and its TCRdb copy is limited to in-frame clones, with some not included. The sample lists about 160,000 clones; about nine tenths were seen once. Sequenced material: peripheral blood. The receptors were gathered from a woman in her 70s with acute or convalescent COVID-19.

J is TRBJ1-4 and V is TRBV10-2, with TRBD1 identical over 9 bases. V dropped 5 bases and J dropped 3; count of bases not matched to a gene: 4. Germline CDR1 WSHSY, CDR2 SAAADI. The CDR3 totals 15 residues. The CDR3 nucleotides read TGCGCCAGCAGTCTGAGGGACAGGGCTAATGAAAAACTGTTTTTT. Encoded protein: CASSLRDRANEKLFF.

This chain joins TRBV7-9 and TRBJ2-2, with D maybe TRBD1 (6 bases). With 5 bases removed from V and 4 bases from J, the gap between germline ends came to 20 bases. The length of the CDR3 is 17 residues. Germline values: CDR1 SEHNR, CDR2 FQNEAQ (reference sequence). Here the CDR3 DNA reads TGTGCCAGCAGCCTACCCGGGACATCGCGAGTCACCGGGGAGCTGTTTTTT. Translating it yields CASSLPGTSRVTGELFF.

This clone was counted only a few times. The rearrangement joins TRBV6-5 to TRBJ1-2; D gene unclear. V gave up 7 bases and J gave up 0 bases, with 15 bases separating them. The germline V gene has CDR1 MNHEY and CDR2 SVGAGI. The CDR3 runs 15 residues. The chain's CDR3 is CASTTFVDSNYGYTF. In nucleotides, the CDR3 is TGTGCCAGCACCACGTTTGTCGACTCTAACTATGGCTACACCTTC.

CDR3 coding DNA: TGTGCCACCAGCAGGAAACAGCGGGGCGGGACAGATACGCAGTATTTT. Its protein product is CATSRKQRGGTDTQYF. The chain uses TRBV15 and TRBJ2-3; 7 nucleotides match TRBD2. CDR3 length: 16 residues. The germline V gene has CDR1 LNHNV and CDR2 YYDKDF (reference sequence). Trimming at V came to 3 bases and at J to 3 bases, leaving 9 bases not matched to a gene.